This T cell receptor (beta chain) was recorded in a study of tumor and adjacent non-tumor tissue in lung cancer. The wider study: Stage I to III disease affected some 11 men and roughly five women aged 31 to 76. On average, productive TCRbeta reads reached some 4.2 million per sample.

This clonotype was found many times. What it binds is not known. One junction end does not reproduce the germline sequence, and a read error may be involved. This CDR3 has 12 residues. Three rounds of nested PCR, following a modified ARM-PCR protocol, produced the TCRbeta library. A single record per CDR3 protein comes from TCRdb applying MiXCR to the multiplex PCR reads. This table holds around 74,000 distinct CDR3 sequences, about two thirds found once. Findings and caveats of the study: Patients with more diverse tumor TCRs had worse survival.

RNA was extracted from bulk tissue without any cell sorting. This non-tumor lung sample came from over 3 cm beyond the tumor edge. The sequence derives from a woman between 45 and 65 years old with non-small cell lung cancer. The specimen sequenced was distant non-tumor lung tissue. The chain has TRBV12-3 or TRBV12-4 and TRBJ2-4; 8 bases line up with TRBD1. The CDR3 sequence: CASSHGQGTVHF. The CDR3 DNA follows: TGTGCCAGCAGCCATGGACAGGGTACTGTGCACTTC.